This note documents a single TCR beta chain sequence. The data were obtained in a study of OX40 agonist ivuxolimab in advanced cancers. Study information: Patients were infused with ivuxolimab every 2 weeks at 0.01 to 10 mg/kg.

This CDR3 contains 15 residues. After removal of 4 bases from V and 4 bases from J, the junction contained 7 bases not matched to a gene. Germline CDR1 is KGHSH and CDR2 is LQKENI. Using immunoSEQ multiplex PCR, the repertoire was profiled, and TCRdb retains in-frame clones only, with some absent. The sample has about 69,000 clones, around 83% seen once. Systemic immunosuppression or autoimmune disease history was grounds to exclude patients. The investigators sampled blood at baseline, at cycle 4 day 1, and at cycle 7 day 1. The J gene is TRBJ1-2, the V gene TRBV18, with TRBD1 identical over 9 bases. The source material was CD4+ or CD8+ T cells sorted from blood, sampled in a trial of the OX40 agonist ivuxolimab. This clonotype was sampled from an adult with an advanced solid tumor such as melanoma, head and neck, liver or kidney cancer. The CDR3 is CASSRPGQGLYGYTF. DNA for the CDR3: TGTGCCAGCTCACGACCGGGACAGGGACTCTATGGCTACACCTTC.